These 13 T cell receptor beta chains were all obtained from the same sample, sequenced in a study of blood T cell repertoires in COVID-19. The table came from immunoSEQ multiplex PCR; TCRdb's copy has only in-frame clones and leaves some out. The table records about 360,000 clones, approximately 89% of them present only once. Specimen: PBMCs or T cells enriched from blood (not recorded which). These receptors were collected from a man in his forties or fifties in a cohort exposed to, infected with or recovered from COVID-19 (not recorded which).

The chain uses TRBV4-2 and TRBJ2-3, with 7 bases aligning to TRBD2. The length of the CDR3 is 16 residues. V was clipped by 1 base and J by 4 bases; unmatched bases: 8. In germline, CDR1 is LGHNA, CDR2 YNFKEQ. The chain's CDR3 is CASSQGVGGLSDTQYF. CDR3 bases: TGTGCCAGCAGCCAAGGCGTGGGAGGGTTGTCAGATACGCAGTATTTT.

The J gene is TRBJ1-3, the V gene TRBV19; D possibly corresponds to TRBD1 (5 bases). Germline values: CDR1 LNHDA, CDR2 SQIVND (reference sequence). The CDR3 runs to 15 residues. Trimming removed 7 bases from V and 2 bases from J, with 15 bases in between. CDR3 loop: CASMGMGRAGNTIYF. The CDR3 DNA reads as TGTGCCAGTATGGGAATGGGCAGGGCTGGAAACACCATATATTTT. The full variable domain, its missing parts supplied by reference TRBV19 and TRBJ1-3, is DGGITQSPKYLFRKEGQNVTLSCEQNLNHDAMYWYRQDPGQGLRLIYYSQIVNDFQKGDIAEGYSVSREKKESFPLTVTSAQKNPTAFYLCASMGMGRAGNTIYFGEGSWLTVV.

This chain connects TRBV5-1 to TRBJ1-1; 8 bases are a match to TRBD1. There are 15 residues in the CDR3. Germline values: CDR1 SGHRS, CDR2 YFSETQ. The J segment lost 4 bases and the V segment lost 3 bases, leaving 8 bases of the junction unmatched. The CDR3 DNA reads as TGCGCCAGCAGCTCCGACGGACAGGGAGGCACTGAAGCTTTCTTT. Translated, it gives CASSSDGQGGTEAFF.

This clone was seen a single time. The identical CDR3 is also encoded by other nucleotide sequences in the sample. The CDR3 sequence is CASSPTGFYGYTF. The CDR3, as DNA: TGTGCCAGCAGCCCAACCGGGTTCTATGGCTACACCTTC. This sequence joins TRBV7-9 and TRBJ1-2, with D unclear. V was shortened by 5 bases and J by 4 bases, with 11 bases between the two germline ends. The CDR3 extends over 13 amino acids. Looked up from germline, CDR1 is SEHNR and CDR2 is FQNEAQ (reference sequence).

The chain joins TRBV6-5 to TRBJ1-2, with TRBD1 identical over 7 bases. This CDR3 region has 13 residues. Germline V gene data show CDR1 as MNHEY and CDR2 as SVGAGI. The V and J ends lost 6 bases and 4 bases, in that order; junction bases with no gene match: 5. CDR3 sequence (DNA): TGTGCCAGCAGGACAGGGATCGTCTATGGCTACACCTTC. Translation: CASRTGIVYGYTF.

The V gene is TRBV27, the J gene TRBJ1-1, with D tentatively TRBD1 (5 bases). From germline, CDR1 is MNHEY and CDR2 SMNVEV (reference sequence). CDR3 length: 15 amino acids. Trimming removed 3 bases from V and 0 bases from J, with 11 bases in between. The CDR3 DNA sequence: TGTGCCAGCAGTTTCAGGGTTAAAATGAACACTGAAGCTTTCTTT. As protein: CASSFRVKMNTEAFF.

This rearrangement joins TRBV15 to TRBJ2-7; D may be TRBD1 (5 bases). This CDR3 has 14 amino acids. V lost 1 base to trimming and J lost 5 bases, with 12 bases between them. Germline V lookup: CDR1 LNHNV, CDR2 YYDKDF (reference sequence). CDR3 sequence (DNA): TGTGCCACCAGCAGAGGTGCACAGGTCCACGAGCAGTACTTC. Protein product: CATSRGAQVHEQYF. Full variable domain (rest looked up from reference TRBV15 and TRBJ2-7): DAMVIQNPRYQVTQFGKPVTLSCSQTLNHNVMYWYQQKSSQAPKLLFHYYDKDFNNEADTPDNFQSRRPNTSFCFLDIRSPGLGDTAMYLCATSRGAQVHEQYFGPGTRLTVT.

The chain is built from TRBV18 and TRBJ2-3, with D perhaps matching TRBD2 (5 bases). CDR3 length: 17 residues. The V gene lost 0 bases and the J gene lost 1 base, with 14 bases spanning the gap. Per the germline V gene, CDR1 is KGHSH and CDR2 is LQKENI. CDR3 nucleotide sequence: TGTGCCAGCTCACCACCGTCGGGAAGCGCGGGCACAGATACGCAGTATTTT. It codes for CASSPPSGSAGTDTQYF.

The V gene is TRBV24-1, the J gene TRBJ2-7, with 10 bases aligning to TRBD1. The CDR3 runs 15 residues. Germline-derived CDR1 and CDR2 are KGHDR and SFDVKD. J was trimmed by 6 bases and V by 0 bases; bases with no gene match: 4. The chain's CDR3 is CATSDLHGTGVEQYF. DNA for the CDR3: TGTGCCACCAGTGATTTGCACGGGACAGGGGTCGAGCAGTACTTC.

V is TRBV28 and J is TRBJ1-1; TRBD1 is a possible D gene (6 bases). V lost 10 bases and J 4 bases, leaving 22 bases between the germline ends. The CDR3 consists of 15 residues. Germline lookup yields CDR1 MDHEN and CDR2 SYDVKM. CDR3 sequence reads: CATIQGRGWTTEAFF. The CDR3 DNA reads TGTGCCACCATTCAGGGGCGCGGATGGACCACTGAAGCTTTCTTT.

The chain links TRBV7-6 to TRBJ1-6; 9 bases match TRBD1. From germline, CDR1 is SGHVS and CDR2 FNYEAQ. This CDR3 contains 16 residues. Unmatched junction bases numbered 5, after V lost 1 base and J lost 7 bases. The CDR3 sequence is CASSLGGTGLNSPLHF. The CDR3 nucleotides read TGTGCCAGCAGCTTAGGGGGGACAGGGCTGAATTCACCCCTCCACTTT.

The chain couples TRBV3-1 (or the pseudogene TRBV3-2) to TRBJ2-5, with D unclear. The CDR3 totals 15 residues. From germline, CDR1 is LGHDT and CDR2 YNNKEL (reference sequence). Trimming stripped 0 bases from V and 4 bases from J, with 12 bases between. The CDR3 region has the DNA TGTGCCAGCAGCCAAGATCCCAGATCCCCAGAGACCCAGTACTTC. Residues: CASSQDPRSPETQYF.

The chain joins TRBV2 to TRBJ1-1; 7 bases are a match to TRBD1. The CDR3 extends over 16 amino acids. The germline V gene encodes CDR1 SNHLY and CDR2 FYNNEI. J was trimmed by 1 base and V by 6 bases; bases with no gene match: 11. This CDR3 is CASSNQGVGTNTEAFF. The CDR3 DNA reads TGTGCCAGCAGCAACCAGGGGGTTGGGACGAACACTGAAGCTTTCTTT. The variable domain in full, completed from reference TRBV2 and TRBJ1-1, reads EPEVTQTPSHQVTQMGQEVILRCVPISNHLYFYWYRQILGQKVEFLVSFYNNEISEKSEIFDDQFSVERPDGSNFTLKIRSTKLEDSAMYFCASSNQGVGTNTEAFFGQGTRLTVV.